Shown below are 27 T cell receptor beta chains from a single sample sequenced in a study of TIL therapy for anti-PD-1-resistant metastatic lung cancer. Time point: pre-treatment sample, taken before nivolumab and TIL therapy. Sequencing used immunoSEQ v3. Data came from immunoSEQ multiplex PCR; TCRdb stores just in-frame clones and leaves some out. Of about 60,000 clones detected, roughly 66% appear once; the ten largest clones hold roughly 7%. Sequencing used blood, obtained at baseline. These receptors came from a person between 25 and 79 years old with non-small cell lung cancer.

This clone turned up a few times. The chain joins TRBV7-8 to TRBJ1-5; 11 bases line up with TRBD1. CDR3 length: 18 residues. The V gene end was trimmed by 1 base and the J gene end by 0 bases; junction bases not matched to a gene: 5. Germline assignment: CDR1 SGHVS and CDR2 FQNEAQ. The CDR3 protein is CASSLVGQGVISNQPQHF. DNA for the CDR3: TGTGCCAGCAGCTTAGTGGGACAGGGGGTTATTAGCAATCAGCCCCAGCATTTT.

The chain has TRBV5-1 and TRBJ2-1, with D possibly matching TRBD2 (5 bases). V lost 5 bases to trimming and J lost 4 bases, with 7 bases between them. Per germline, CDR1 SGHRS and CDR2 YFSETQ. This CDR3 contains 12 residues. The CDR3 loop reads CASSRGYNEQFF. The CDR3 DNA follows: TGCGCCAGCAGTAGAGGGTACAATGAGCAGTTCTTC.

The chain is built from TRBV28 and TRBJ2-3; D uncertain. The CDR3 covers 13 residues. The germline CDR1 and CDR2 sequences are MDHEN and SYDVKM. V lost 6 bases and J 10 bases, leaving 17 bases between the germline ends. The CDR3 DNA is TGTGCCAGCAGCACCGAAAAGGGCTGGGCGCAGTATTTT. Protein product: CASSTEKGWAQYF.

The genes are TRBV6-1 and TRBJ2-5; tentatively, D is TRBD2 (7 bases). The CDR3 is 14 residues long. Germline lookup yields CDR1 MNHNS and CDR2 SASEGT. Trimming left V 3 bases short and J 5 bases short, with 13 bases between. The CDR3 nucleotides read TGTGCCAGCAGTGACGGGTGGGGGGGCGAGACCCAGTACTTC. Translation gives CASSDGWGGETQYF.

This clone appeared a single time. The gene calls are TRBV5-1 and TRBJ2-1, with 8 positions matching TRBD2. The ends lost 1 base at V and 11 bases at J; junction bases unmatched: 11. Germline loops: CDR1 SGHRS, CDR2 YFSETQ. This CDR3 comprises 15 residues. CDR3 DNA sequence: TGCGCCAGCAGCTTGACCGGGCGGGAGGAGAAAAAGCAGTTCTTC. Protein: CASSLTGREEKKQFF.

V is TRBV6-6 and J is TRBJ1-5, with 7 nucleotides matching TRBD1. V shed 5 bases, J shed 6 bases, and the junction held 7 bases outside the gene matches. CDR3 length equals 14 residues. The V gene's germline CDR1 is MNHNY and CDR2 SVGAGI (reference sequence). The CDR3 protein is CASSANRGFQPQHF. The CDR3 region has the DNA TGTGCCAGCAGTGCGAACAGGGGATTTCAGCCCCAGCATTTT.

The V and J genes are TRBV5-4 and TRBJ1-1, with TRBD1 matching over 9 bases. V shed 3 bases, J shed 7 bases, and the junction held 10 bases outside the gene matches. The CDR3 covers 15 residues. CDR1 is SGHNT, CDR2 YYREEE, per germline (reference sequence). The chain's CDR3 is CASSSKQGAYGEAFF. The CDR3, as DNA: TGTGCCAGCAGCTCAAAACAGGGGGCATATGGTGAAGCTTTCTTT. Together with reference TRBV5-4 and TRBJ1-1, the CDR3 gives the full variable domain: ETGVTQSPTHLIKTRGQQVTLRCSSQSGHNTVSWYQQALGQGPQFIFQYYREEENGRGNFPPRFSGLQFPNYSSELNVNALELDDSALYLCASSSKQGAYGEAFFGQGTRLTVV.

This chain joins TRBV7-3 and TRBJ1-2; the match to TRBD1 covers 7 bases. The CDR3 runs 16 residues. The V gene end was trimmed by 5 bases and the J gene end by 3 bases; junction bases not matched to a gene: 12. Germline V gene lookup returns CDR1 SGHTA and CDR2 FQGTGA. The CDR3 protein is CASSPPKGARYYGYTF. CDR3 in DNA: TGTGCCAGCAGCCCCCCGAAGGGGGCGCGGTACTATGGCTACACCTTC. Looking up the rest from reference TRBV7-3 and TRBJ1-2 gives the full variable domain: GAGVSQTPSNKVTEKGKYVELRCDPISGHTALYWYRQSLGQGPEFLIYFQGTGAADDSGLPNDRFFAVRPEGSVSTLKIQRTERGDSAVYLCASSPPKGARYYGYTFGSGTRLTVV.

Regarding this clone: Distinct nucleotide sequences in the sample also encode this CDR3. CDR3 sequence reads: CASREGRMNTEAFF. The CDR3 nucleotides are TGTGCCAGCAGGGAGGGCAGAATGAACACTGAAGCTTTCTTT. V gene TRBV2 combines with J gene TRBJ1-1; no clear D gene. Germline CDR1 SNHLY, CDR2 FYNNEI. This CDR3 has 14 residues. With 6 bases removed from V and 0 bases from J, the gap between germline ends came to 11 bases. The full variable domain, with the rest looked up from reference TRBV2 and TRBJ1-1, is EPEVTQTPSHQVTQMGQEVILRCVPISNHLYFYWYRQILGQKVEFLVSFYNNEISEKSEIFDDQFSVERPDGSNFTLKIRSTKLEDSAMYFCASREGRMNTEAFFGQGTRLTVV.

This clone was counted a few times. In DNA form, the CDR3 reads TGTGCCAGCAGCGGTGACAGGAGACCTCAAGAGACCCAGTACTTC. Encoded protein: CASSGDRRPQETQYF. The chain is built from TRBV2 and TRBJ2-5, with a weak D call TRBD1 (6 bases). V was clipped by 6 bases and J by 2 bases, with 16 bases between them. Germline V CDR1 and CDR2: SNHLY, FYNNEI. The CDR3 loop spans 15 amino acids.

This clone was recorded only once. The genes are TRBV5-1 and TRBJ2-4; 11 nucleotides align to TRBD1. V trimming: 1 base; J trimming: 7 bases; junction bases outside the gene matches: 7. The CDR3 is made up of 16 amino acids. CDR1 and CDR2 (germline): SGHRS, YFSETQ. In DNA, the CDR3 is TGCGCCAGCAGCTTGCGGGACAGGGGGACGAGCAACATTCAGTACTTC. This codes for CASSLRDRGTSNIQYF.

The rearrangement uses TRBV4-1 and TRBJ2-6; the D gene is possibly TRBD1 (6 bases). In germline, CDR1 is MGHRA, CDR2 YSYEKL. The CDR3 extends over 17 amino acids. Trimming left V 1 base short and J 3 bases short, with 13 bases between. Written as DNA, the CDR3 is TGCGCCAGCAGCCAAGGCGTACCAGGGGTTGGGGCCAACGTCCTGACTTTC. It yields the protein CASSQGVPGVGANVLTF.

This clone came up a few times. The chain recombines TRBV5-1 with TRBJ2-3; 11 bases fit TRBD2. The CDR3 runs to 14 residues. V shed 6 bases and J 4 bases; nucleotides not matched to a gene: 4. Germline CDR1 reads SGHRS; CDR2 reads YFSETQ. CDR3 loop: CASKLAGESDTQYF. The CDR3 bases are TGCGCCAGCAAACTAGCGGGAGAATCAGATACGCAGTATTTT.

This clone was counted between two and nine times. The gene calls are TRBV30 and TRBJ2-7; D is perhaps TRBD2 (6 bases). Germline CDR1 is GTSNPN and CDR2 is SVGIG (reference sequence). The V end was cut by 5 bases, the J end by 2 bases, with 10 bases between. The CDR3 runs to 12 residues. The CDR3 protein is CAWARGPYEQYF. CDR3 sequence (DNA): TGTGCCTGGGCGCGGGGACCCTACGAGCAGTACTTC. The whole variable domain, remainder taken from reference TRBV30 and TRBJ2-7, is SQTIHQWPATLVQPVGSPLSLECTVEGTSNPNLYWYRQAAGRGLQLLFYSVGIGQISSEVPQNLSASRPQDRQFILSSKKLLLSDSGFYLCAWARGPYEQYFGPGTRLTVT.

The V and J genes are TRBV7-3 and TRBJ2-1; 13 nucleotides agree with TRBD2. Losses at the gene ends were 5 bases for V and 6 bases for J; bases not matched to a gene: 7. This CDR3 comprises 16 residues. CDR1 and CDR2 from the germline V gene are SGHTA and FQGTGA. CDR3 in DNA: TGTGCCAGCAGCACCTCCGGGACTAGCGGGACCAATGAGCAGTTCTTC. Its translation: CASSTSGTSGTNEQFF.

J is TRBJ2-1 and V is TRBV4-1; 10 positions agree with TRBD2. The V gene's germline CDR1 is MGHRA and CDR2 YSYEKL. This CDR3 is built from 18 residues. The J segment lost 7 bases and the V segment lost 4 bases, leaving 16 bases of the junction unmatched. CDR3 in amino acids: CASSPEGNLAGGQNEQFF. CDR3 DNA sequence: TGCGCCAGCAGCCCCGAAGGGAACTTAGCGGGAGGTCAGAATGAGCAGTTCTTC.

This chain uses TRBV28 with TRBJ1-2; D is possibly TRBD1 (6 bases). CDR3 length: 15 residues. Deletions cut 2 bases from V and 6 bases from J, with 16 bases between. Germline CDR1 is MDHEN and CDR2 is SYDVKM. The CDR3 region is CASSLGLRGANGYTF. The CDR3 nucleotides are TGTGCCAGCAGTTTAGGCCTCCGGGGGGCGAATGGCTACACCTTC.

This clone was recorded only once. The CDR3 protein is CASSFEDPKGYTF. The CDR3 DNA follows: TGCGCCAGCAGCTTTGAGGACCCCAAGGGCTACACCTTC. This sequence joins TRBV5-1 and TRBJ1-2; D gene uncertain. V was pared by 2 bases and J by 8 bases, with 13 bases between. CDR3 length: 13 residues. Germline CDR1 is SGHRS and CDR2 is YFSETQ.

In its sample, this clone was seen a few times. The chain recombines TRBV29-1 with TRBJ1-5, with unresolved D. Germline V CDR1 and CDR2: SQVTM, ANQGSEA. The germline V and J ends were trimmed by 4 bases and 4 bases, with 11 bases remaining between them. The CDR3 has 13 amino acids. CDR3 region: CSVAVGLNQPQHF. The DNA of the CDR3 is TGCAGCGTTGCGGTGGGTCTAAATCAGCCCCAGCATTTT.

The chain employs TRBV5-1 and TRBJ2-3; 7 positions agree with TRBD1. J was trimmed by 2 bases and V by 0 bases; bases with no gene match: 3. CDR1 is SGHRS and CDR2 is YFSETQ in the germline V gene. The CDR3 contains 15 residues. The CDR3 DNA is TGCGCCAGCAGCTTGGGGGGACAGTCCACAGATACGCAGTATTTT. Encoded protein: CASSLGGQSTDTQYF.

The rearrangement joins TRBV6-5 to TRBJ1-4, with 8 bases that match TRBD1. The CDR3 runs to 14 residues. The germline gives CDR1 MNHEY, CDR2 SVGAGI. Trimming removed 6 bases from V and 5 bases from J; junction bases left unmatched: 5. The CDR3 nucleotides read TGTGCCAGCAGCAACGACAGGGGAAATGAAAAACTGTTTTTT. It specifies CASSNDRGNEKLFF.

Only a few counts were recorded for this clone. The chain is built from TRBV5-1 and TRBJ1-2, with no clear D. This CDR3 contains 14 residues. Germline values: CDR1 SGHRS, CDR2 YFSETQ. Trimming took off 4 bases at V and 3 bases at J, with 13 bases between the two ends. The chain's CDR3 is CASSGDTAYYGYTF. DNA of the CDR3: TGCGCCAGCAGCGGAGACACCGCTTACTATGGCTACACCTTC.

The chain joins TRBV7-9 to TRBJ2-7; D ambiguous. This CDR3 has 13 amino acids. Trimming took off 5 bases at V and 2 bases at J, with 10 bases between the two ends. Germline-derived CDR1 and CDR2 are SEHNR and FQNEAQ (reference sequence). Written as DNA, the CDR3 is TGTGCCAGCAGCACCACAGTGACCTACGAGCAGTACTTC. Encoded protein: CASSTTVTYEQYF.

This clone is labeled medium-sized. This chain uses TRBV4-1 with TRBJ1-2; 10 nucleotides line up with TRBD1. The junction had 5 bases not matched to a gene; V was cut back by 0 bases and J by 7 bases. This CDR3 comprises 15 residues. Germline CDR1 and CDR2: MGHRA and YSYEKL. CDR3 DNA sequence: TGCGCCAGCAGCCAAGATCGGGGACAGGGGCGTGGCTACACCTTC. Translating gives CASSQDRGQGRGYTF.

This chain links TRBV11-2 with TRBJ1-2, with TRBD1 as a possible D gene (5 bases). Germline CDR1 reads SGHAT; CDR2 reads FQNNGV. The CDR3 loop spans 15 amino acids. V gave up 5 bases and J gave up 10 bases, with 23 bases separating them. The CDR3 bases are TGTGCCAGCAGCCCCCGAGCCGGGACGAGAGGGGTCTACACCTTC. Translating gives CASSPRAGTRGVYTF. Full variable domain (missing parts from reference TRBV11-2 and TRBJ1-2): EAGVAQSPRYKIIEKRQSVAFWCNPISGHATLYWYQQILGQGPKLLIQFQNNGVVDDSQLPKDRFSAERLKGVDSTLKIQPAKLEDSAVYLCASSPRAGTRGVYTFGSGTRLTVV.

About this clone itself: One junction end disagrees with the germline gene, perhaps due to a read error. The V call is TRBV5-1, the J call TRBJ1-2; D uncertain. This CDR3 contains 15 residues. Germline V gene lookup returns CDR1 SGHRS and CDR2 YFSETQ. As DNA, the CDR3 is TGCGCCAGCAGCTCGGACGTGTTGGCAGACTATGGCAGGTCCTTC. Translated: CASSSDVLADYGRSF.

This rearrangement joins TRBV19 to TRBJ2-7; D may be TRBD2 (5 bases). Germline V gene sequence: CDR1 LNHDA, CDR2 SQIVND (reference sequence). V gave up 5 bases and J gave up 3 bases, with 14 bases separating them. The CDR3 covers 14 residues. The CDR3 region is CASSLRSGLYEQYF. The CDR3 coding sequence is TGTGCCAGTAGTCTCCGGTCCGGACTCTACGAGCAGTACTTC.